Presented here are 25 T cell receptor beta chains from one specimen sequenced in a study of vaccination effects on CD4 cells after COVID-19. Sequencing used immunoSEQ multiplex PCR; TCRdb keeps in-frame clones, though not all of them. The table shows 20,000 to 25,000 clones, with approximately 70% occurring only once. No antigens are known for them. In the ViraFEST assay, antigen-specific CD4+ clonotypes were identified by expansion after peptide-pool stimulation. Culture proceeded for 10 days, and CD4+ T cells were then isolated. Sample: CD4+ T cells from PBMCs cultured with HCoV-229E spike peptides, taken before COVID-19 vaccination. The receptor set was obtained from a human donor who received a COVID-19 vaccine.

The CDR3 DNA reads TGTGCCAGTAGTATAGACAGTCTCTCTGGAAACACCATATATTTT. Its protein is CASSIDSLSGNTIYF. The gene calls are TRBV19 and TRBJ1-3; D ambiguous. V was pared by 0 bases and J by 0 bases, with 6 bases between. The CDR3 is made up of 15 amino acids. Looked up from germline, CDR1 is LNHDA and CDR2 is SQIVND (reference sequence).

V gene TRBV5-1 combines with J gene TRBJ1-2; TRBD1 matches 7 bases. V dropped 0 bases and J dropped 8; count of bases not matched to a gene: 7. The CDR3 extends over 14 amino acids. Germline V lookup: CDR1 SGHRS, CDR2 YFSETQ. CDR3 bases: TGCGCCAGCAGCTTGGGGGTAGGGGGCGCCGGCTACACCTTC. Translation: CASSLGVGGAGYTF.

This clone appeared a single time. The chain is built from TRBV18 and TRBJ1-1; tentative D call: TRBD1 (6 bases). The germline V gene has CDR1 KGHSH and CDR2 LQKENI. The CDR3 runs 16 residues. Trimming removed 3 bases from V and 3 bases from J, with 17 bases in between. Written as DNA, the CDR3 is TGTGCCAGCTCACCCCCAAGAGACACAGGGTACACTGAAGCTTTCTTT. Translation: CASSPPRDTGYTEAFF.

This clone has only one observation. CDR3 protein: CASSLSGAKETQYF. CDR3 sequence (DNA): TGTGCCAGCAGTCTTTCGGGCGCGAAAGAGACCCAGTACTTC. The V gene is TRBV6-5, the J gene TRBJ2-5; no definite D call. Germline V gene sequence: CDR1 MNHEY, CDR2 SVGAGI. Trimming left V 5 bases short and J 3 bases short, with 13 bases between. The CDR3 loop spans 14 amino acids.

CDR3 region: CASSPGTATYEQYF. CDR3 in DNA: TGTGCCAGCTCACCCGGGACAGCTACGTACGAGCAGTACTTC. V usage is TRBV18 and J usage is TRBJ2-7; 7 positions match TRBD1. This CDR3 region has 14 residues. V trimming: 3 bases; J trimming: 4 bases; junction bases outside the gene matches: 6. Germline values: CDR1 KGHSH, CDR2 LQKENI.

This clone was observed a handful of times. The chain links TRBV3-1 (or the pseudogene TRBV3-2) to TRBJ1-6; the match to TRBD1 covers 7 bases. The trim removed 4 bases at V and 10 bases at J, leaving 7 bases unmatched. In germline, CDR1 is LGHDT, CDR2 YNNKEL (reference sequence). The CDR3 extends over 14 amino acids. As DNA, the CDR3 is TGTGCCAGCAGCCTGATGCAGGGGGGGTCACCCCTCCACTTT. Protein sequence: CASSLMQGGSPLHF.

V gene TRBV4-2 combines with J gene TRBJ2-5, with 10 bases lining up with TRBD2. Unmatched junction bases numbered 2, after V lost 5 bases and J lost 5 bases. The CDR3 spans 13 residues. Germline-derived CDR1 and CDR2 are LGHNA and YNFKEQ. DNA for the CDR3: TGTGCCAGCAGCTCGGGACTAGCGGAGACCCAGTACTTC. Protein product: CASSSGLAETQYF.

This clone appeared a few times. The chain has TRBV7-8 and TRBJ2-7; no firm D call. In germline, CDR1 is SGHVS, CDR2 FQNEAQ. Trimming took 0 bases from V and 2 from J, leaving 8 bases between them. The CDR3 runs 14 residues. The chain's CDR3 is CASSLARHPYEQYF. Written as DNA, the CDR3 is TGTGCCAGCAGCTTAGCCCGTCACCCCTACGAGCAGTACTTC.

V is TRBV5-1 and J is TRBJ1-2; D gene unclear. Trimming left V 0 bases short and J 0 bases short, with 6 bases between. The CDR3 is made up of 14 amino acids. Per germline, CDR1 SGHRS and CDR2 YFSETQ. The CDR3 DNA follows: TGCGCCAGCAGCTTGGGAGGGACTAACTATGGCTACACCTTC. Its translation is CASSLGGTNYGYTF.

V is TRBV6-1 and J is TRBJ1-6, with a possible D match to TRBD1 (5 bases). CDR3 length equals 16 residues. V was cut by 2 bases and J by 9 bases, with 17 bases left in between. Germline CDR1 is MNHNS and CDR2 is SASEGT. The CDR3 here is CASSEQGFGGASPLHF. The CDR3 DNA reads as TGTGCCAGCAGTGAACAGGGTTTCGGCGGTGCTTCACCCCTCCACTTT.

This rearrangement joins TRBV6-5 to TRBJ2-1; D gene uncertain. V was cut by 0 bases and J by 0 bases, with 6 bases left in between. This CDR3 region has 15 residues. Germline CDR1 MNHEY, CDR2 SVGAGI. CDR3 sequence: CASSYSGSSYNEQFF. The CDR3 DNA is TGTGCCAGCAGTTACTCGGGTAGCTCCTACAATGAGCAGTTCTTC.

This sequence joins TRBV14 and TRBJ1-6, with D perhaps TRBD1 (6 bases). The germline V gene has CDR1 SGHDN and CDR2 FVKESK. This CDR3 comprises 15 residues. Deletions cut 0 bases from V and 10 bases from J, with 13 bases between. This chain's CDR3 is CASSQDGGRVSPLHF. CDR3 DNA sequence: TGTGCCAGCAGCCAAGACGGGGGGCGCGTCTCACCCCTCCACTTT.

The rearrangement joins TRBV3-1 (or the pseudogene TRBV3-2) to TRBJ2-2; TRBD2 matches at 10 bases. This CDR3 has 18 amino acids. CDR1 is LGHDT, CDR2 YNNKEL, per germline (reference sequence). J was trimmed by 8 bases and V by 2 bases; bases with no gene match: 14. The CDR3 sequence: CASSQLFSGRNSGGELFF. The CDR3 region has the DNA TGTGCCAGCAGCCAACTCTTTAGCGGGAGGAACTCGGGTGGGGAGCTGTTTTTT.

This clone occurred once. The chain employs TRBV29-1 and TRBJ2-7; D gene uncertain. With 0 bases removed from V and 2 bases from J, the gap between germline ends came to 5 bases. The CDR3 has 12 amino acids. CDR1 is SQVTM and CDR2 is ANQGSEA in the germline V gene. As DNA, the CDR3 is TGCAGCGTTGAAGAGGGTGCCTACGAGCAGTACTTC. It codes for CSVEEGAYEQYF.

This chain links TRBV6-5 with TRBJ2-1, with D tentatively TRBD2 (5 bases). Trimming took 3 bases from V and 8 from J, leaving 17 bases between them. There are 15 residues in the CDR3. Germline CDR1 reads MNHEY; CDR2 reads SVGAGI. DNA of the CDR3: TGTGCCAGCAGTTATGTTAAGGAGGTATATTATGAGCAGTTCTTC. Its translation is CASSYVKEVYYEQFF.

The gene calls are TRBV18 and TRBJ2-3; D call uncertain. Germline CDR1 and CDR2: KGHSH and LQKENI. The V and J ends lost 6 bases and 4 bases respectively, with 17 bases between them. This CDR3 comprises 15 residues. The CDR3 DNA is TGTGCCAGCTCCGCCGTGAATGTTGTTTCAGATACGCAGTATTTT. Protein: CASSAVNVVSDTQYF. The full variable domain, with the rest looked up from reference TRBV18 and TRBJ2-3, is NAGVMQNPRHLVRRRGQEARLRCSPMKGHSHVYWYRQLPEEGLKFMVYLQKENIIDESGMPKERFSAEFPKEGPSILRIQQVVRGDSAAYFCASSAVNVVSDTQYFGPGTRLTVL.

This clone has only one observation. This chain joins TRBV9 and TRBJ1-6; TRBD1 matches at 7 bases. The CDR3 spans 16 residues. Looked up from germline, CDR1 is SGDLS and CDR2 is YYNGEE. V gave up 0 bases and J gave up 10 bases; unmatched junction bases: 10. CDR3 sequence reads: CASSVDSRQGSSPLHF. The CDR3 nucleotides are TGTGCCAGCAGCGTAGACTCCCGACAGGGCAGCTCACCCCTCCACTTT.

The V gene is TRBV5-6, the J gene TRBJ1-2, with TRBD1 as a possible D gene (6 bases). CDR3 length: 13 amino acids. Trimming took 1 base from V and 8 from J, leaving 12 bases between them. In germline, CDR1 is SGHDT, CDR2 YYEEEE. The CDR3 loop is CASSLRGASGYTF. Written as DNA, the CDR3 is TGTGCCAGCAGCTTGCGGGGGGCCAGCGGCTACACCTTC.

This clone was seen a handful of times. This rearrangement joins TRBV9 to TRBJ2-1, with TRBD2 matching over 9 bases. V shed 0 bases, J shed 6 bases, and the junction held 4 bases outside the gene matches. This CDR3 has 15 amino acids. The germline V gene has CDR1 SGDLS and CDR2 YYNGEE. In DNA, the CDR3 is TGTGCCAGCAGCGTAGCTAGCGGGGCTAGCAATGAGCAGTTCTTC. Protein product: CASSVASGASNEQFF.

There are a few counts of this clone. The chain carries TRBV5-4 and TRBJ2-7; D call uncertain. CDR3 length: 11 residues. V dropped 3 bases and J dropped 3 bases, with 4 bases sitting between them. The V gene's germline CDR1 is SGHNT and CDR2 YYREEE (reference sequence). In nucleotides, the CDR3 is TGTGCCAGCAGCTATAACTACGAGCAGTACTTC. Protein sequence: CASSYNYEQYF.

V usage is TRBV6-6 and J usage is TRBJ2-1; D not certain. The CDR3 totals 12 residues. The ends were cut back, 3 bases at V and 11 bases at J, with 11 bases in the middle. CDR1 is MNHNY, CDR2 SVGAGI, per germline (reference sequence). In nucleotides, the CDR3 is TGTGCCAGCAGTTATGAGCTCAGGAAGCAGTTCTTC. Its translation is CASSYELRKQFF.

The gene calls are TRBV6-2 or TRBV6-3 and TRBJ2-1; TRBD2 matches at 7 bases. V lost 5 bases to trimming and J lost 3 bases; unmatched junction nucleotides: 4. Per the germline V gene, CDR1 is MNHEY and CDR2 is SVGEGT. The CDR3 is 14 amino acids. The CDR3 DNA reads TGTGCCAGCAGTGGGCTAGCGGACTACAATGAGCAGTTCTTC. Amino acid sequence: CASSGLADYNEQFF.

The gene calls are TRBV10-2 and TRBJ2-1; TRBD2 agrees at 10 bases. Per germline, CDR1 WSHSY and CDR2 SAAADI. The trim removed 8 bases at V and 4 bases at J, leaving 5 bases unmatched. This CDR3 is 14 amino acids long. The CDR3, as DNA: TGCGCCAGCCGCGGGACTAGCGTATACAATGAGCAGTTCTTC. Protein: CASRGTSVYNEQFF.

This clone was seen only once. The chain carries TRBV19 and TRBJ2-3, with a tentative D call TRBD2 (7 bases). Germline V CDR1 and CDR2: LNHDA, SQIVND (reference sequence). The CDR3 contains 15 residues. The V and J ends lost 8 bases and 7 bases respectively, with 22 bases between them. The CDR3 loop is CASDQGGGLTHTQYF. CDR3 nucleotide sequence: TGTGCCAGTGACCAAGGGGGGGGGCTGACTCATACGCAGTATTTT.

This chain uses TRBV19 with TRBJ1-2; a possible D gene is TRBD1 (5 bases). Germline values: CDR1 LNHDA, CDR2 SQIVND (reference sequence). This CDR3 has 16 amino acids. The V end lost 6 bases, the J end lost 2 bases, and 19 bases lay between the germline ends. The CDR3 bases are TGTGCCAGTAGCCCCTCCGGGACCGAGTTAAACTATGGCTACACCTTC. This codes for CASSPSGTELNYGYTF.